This TCR beta chain was retrieved from a study of T-cell memory formation after mild COVID-19. General study results and limits: Contracting clones, day 15 to 85, had balanced CD4/CD8, and later expanders favored CD4+. Second-wave clones with a day 37 peak had unconfirmed SARS-CoV-2 specificity.

Each CDR3 protein is one row after TCRdb ran MiXCR on the 5' RACE reads. The top ten clones hold more than 8% of a sample with 350,000 to 450,000 distinct CDR3 sequences, around 20% of them seen once. V was cut by 3 bases and J by 0 bases, with 19 bases left in between. The CDR3 is made up of 19 amino acids. CDR1 is KGHDR, CDR2 SFDVKD, per germline. In this sample, this clonotype turned up a few times. Its specificity is not known. The chain recombines TRBV24-1 with TRBJ2-2, with TRBD2 as a possible D gene (5 bases). The receptor was isolated from an adult woman who had mild COVID-19 (a few samples of this study predate the infection). Cell type and time point are not known. Sample: PBMCs or a T cell subset sorted from them (not recorded which). The CDR3 DNA is TGTGCCACCAGTGATCCAGTCGGCGGGCACAACACGAACACCGGGGAGCTGTTTTTT. Translated: CATSDPVGGHNTNTGELFF.